These T cell receptor beta chains were read from a single sample in a study of molecular identifiers for immune sequencing clone quantification. One entry per CDR3 protein, called by TCRdb with MiXCR from the PCR reads. The table records more than 450,000 distinct CDR3 sequences, around 25% of them present only once. The sample taken for sequencing was naive CD8+ T cells from blood, with Jurkat cell RNA spiked in. These receptors all come from a human donor in good health. Some libraries in this study had Jurkat cell RNA spiked in. The CDR3 runs from the conserved cysteine through the conserved F or W. D genes are given only for firm matches. Clone size, where shown, is once, few, many, or a class for clones that have expanded.

V,size,D,J,CDR3,DNA
TRBV6-6,.,TRBD1,TRBJ1-5,CASSSADRQGIQPQHF,TGTGCCAGCAGTTCCGCCGATCGACAGGGGATACAGCCCCAGCATTTT
TRBV24-1,few,.,TRBJ2-7,CATRFGRSSPNSYEQYF,TGTGCCACCCGCTTTGGGAGGTCGTCGCCCAATTCCTACGAGCAGTACTTC
TRBV20-1,.,.,TRBJ1-1,CSASWTPMGTEAFF,TGCAGTGCCTCTTGGACACCGATGGGTACTGAAGCTTTCTTT
TRBV21-1,.,.,TRBJ2-1,CASTPNVAGSPHRSSYNEQFF,TGTGCCAGCACCCCCAATGTTGCAGGGAGCCCCCATCGGAGCTCCTACAATGAGCAGTTCTTC
TRBV6-2/TRBV6-3,few,TRBD2,TRBJ2-1,CASSRRTSGRYNEQFF,TGTGCCAGCAGTCGCCGGACTAGCGGGAGGTATAATGAGCAGTTCTTC
TRBV6-5,once,.,TRBJ2-7,CASSIDGAPYEQYF,TGTGCCAGCAGTATTGACGGTGCGCCCTACGAGCAGTACTTC
TRBV20-1,.,.,TRBJ2-2,CSALQDSNTGELFF,TGCAGTGCTCTACAGGATTCGAACACCGGGGAGCTGTTTTTT
TRBV19,.,.,TRBJ1-4,CASNQGTANEELFF,TGTGCCAGTAACCAGGGGACGGCGAATGAAGAACTGTTTTTT
TRBV5-1,.,.,TRBJ2-1,CASSQGRVNNEQFF,TGCGCCAGCTCCCAGGGAAGGGTCAACAATGAGCAGTTCTTC
TRBV4-1,many,.,TRBJ2-7,CASGLVLGDEQYF,TGCGCCAGCGGACTGGTGTTAGGGGACGAGCAGTACTTC
TRBV4-1,many,.,TRBJ1-3,CASSQQQVFGNTIYF,TGCGCCAGCAGCCAACAACAGGTTTTTGGAAACACCATATATTTT
TRBV5-6,few,.,TRBJ2-7,CASSLAEGVYLYEQYF,TGTGCCAGCAGCTTGGCCGAGGGGGTCTACCTCTACGAGCAGTACTTC
TRBV5-6,.,.,TRBJ2-5,CASSLVTVVRKETQYF,TGTGCCAGCAGCTTGGTTACGGTGGTTAGAAAAGAGACCCAGTACTTC
TRBV12-3/TRBV12-4,few,.,TRBJ2-5,CASTSIRGDLKETQYF,TGTGCCAGCACCTCAATCCGGGGCGACCTCAAAGAGACCCAGTACTTC
TRBV6-5,many,.,TRBJ2-3,CATSPTSPSDTQYF,TGTGCCACTTCGCCGACCTCACCCTCAGATACGCAGTATTTT
TRBV24-1,many,.,TRBJ2-1,CATSRGQSSYNEQFF,TGTGCCACCAGCAGAGGACAGAGCTCCTACAATGAGCAGTTCTTC
TRBV11-2,.,TRBD2,TRBJ2-4,CANSSRLAWGAKNIPSF,TGTGCCAACAGCTCCAGACTAGCATGGGGTGCCAAAAACATTCCGTCCTTC
TRBV12-3/TRBV12-4,many,TRBD2,TRBJ2-3,CASSLGGSGGLDTQYF,TGTGCCAGCTCCCTAGGTGGTAGCGGGGGGCTCGATACGCAGTATTTT
TRBV13,.,TRBD2,TRBJ2-2,CASNPGRGPGELFF,TGTGCCAGCAACCCAGGGAGGGGCCCCGGGGAGCTGTTTTTT
TRBV27,.,TRBD1,TRBJ2-3,CATLTQGALGTDTQYF,TGTGCCACCCTAACGCAGGGGGCGTTGGGCACAGATACGCAGTATTTT
TRBV25-1,few,.,TRBJ1-1,CASASSVTFF,TGTGCCAGCGCGAGTTCTGTGACTTTCTTT
TRBV5-6,many,.,TRBJ1-1,CASSPDWGNTEAFF,TGTGCCAGCAGCCCGGACTGGGGAAACACTGAAGCTTTCTTT
TRBV7-8,few,TRBD1,TRBJ2-7,CASSFQGAQDEQYF,TGTGCCAGCAGCTTTCAGGGGGCCCAGGACGAGCAGTACTTC